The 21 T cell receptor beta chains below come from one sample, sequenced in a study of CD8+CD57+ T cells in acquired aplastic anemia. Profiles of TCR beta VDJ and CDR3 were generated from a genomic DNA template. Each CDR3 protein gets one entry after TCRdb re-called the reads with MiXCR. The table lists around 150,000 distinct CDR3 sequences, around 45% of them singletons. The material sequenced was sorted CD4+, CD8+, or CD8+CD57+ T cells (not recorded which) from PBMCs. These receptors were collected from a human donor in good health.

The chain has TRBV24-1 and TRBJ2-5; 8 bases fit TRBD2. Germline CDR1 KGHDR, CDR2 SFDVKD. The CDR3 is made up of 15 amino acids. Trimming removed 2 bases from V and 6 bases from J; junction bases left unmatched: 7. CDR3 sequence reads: CATSDSGTRGKTQYF. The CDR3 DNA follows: TGTGCCACCAGTGATTCCGGGACTAGGGGGAAGACCCAGTACTTC.

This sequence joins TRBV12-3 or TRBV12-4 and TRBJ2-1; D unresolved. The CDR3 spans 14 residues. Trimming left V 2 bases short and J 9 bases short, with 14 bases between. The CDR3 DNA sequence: TGTGCCAGCAGTTTAAACGCCGGCACTGTTGAGCAGTTCTTC. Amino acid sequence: CASSLNAGTVEQFF.

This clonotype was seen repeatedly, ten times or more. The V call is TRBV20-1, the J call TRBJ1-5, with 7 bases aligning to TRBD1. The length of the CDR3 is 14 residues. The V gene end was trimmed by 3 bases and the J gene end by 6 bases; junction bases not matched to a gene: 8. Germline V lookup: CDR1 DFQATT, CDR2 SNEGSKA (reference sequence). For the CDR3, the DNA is TGCAGTGCTAGCCGGGACAGTGGAGCTCAGCCCCAGCATTTT. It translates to CSASRDSGAQPQHF.

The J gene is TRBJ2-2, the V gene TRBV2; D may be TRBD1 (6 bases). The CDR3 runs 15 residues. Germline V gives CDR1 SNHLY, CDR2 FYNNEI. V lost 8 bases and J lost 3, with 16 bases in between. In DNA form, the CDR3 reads TGTGCCAGCCGTCCTCAGGGGCTCGACACCGGGGAGCTGTTTTTT. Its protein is CASRPQGLDTGELFF.

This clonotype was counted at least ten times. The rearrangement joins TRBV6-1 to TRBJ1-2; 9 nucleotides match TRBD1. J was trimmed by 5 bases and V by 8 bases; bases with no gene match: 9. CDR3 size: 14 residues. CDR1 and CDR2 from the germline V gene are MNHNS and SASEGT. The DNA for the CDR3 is TGTGCCAGCGGAAACCGGGACAGGGTTTATGGCTACACCTTC. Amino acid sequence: CASGNRDRVYGYTF.

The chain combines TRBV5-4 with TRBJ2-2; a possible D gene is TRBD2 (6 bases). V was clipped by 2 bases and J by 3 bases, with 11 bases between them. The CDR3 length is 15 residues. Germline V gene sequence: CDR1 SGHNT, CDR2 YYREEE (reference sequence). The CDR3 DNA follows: TGTGCCAGCAGCTTTTTACTAGCTGACACCGGGGAGCTGTTTTTT. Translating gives CASSFLLADTGELFF.

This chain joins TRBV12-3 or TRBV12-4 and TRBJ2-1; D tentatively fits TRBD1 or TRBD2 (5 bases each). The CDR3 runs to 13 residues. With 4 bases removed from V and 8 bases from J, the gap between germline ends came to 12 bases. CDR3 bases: TGTGCCAGCAGTTGGGCTGGGGGACATGAGCAGTTCTTC. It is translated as CASSWAGGHEQFF.

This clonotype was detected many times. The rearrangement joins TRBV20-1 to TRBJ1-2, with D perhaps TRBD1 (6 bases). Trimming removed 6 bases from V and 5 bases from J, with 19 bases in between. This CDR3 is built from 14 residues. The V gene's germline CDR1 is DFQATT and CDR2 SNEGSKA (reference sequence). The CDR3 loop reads CSATNRVPSYGYTF. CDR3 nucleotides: TGCAGTGCCACAAACAGGGTCCCCTCTTATGGCTACACCTTC.

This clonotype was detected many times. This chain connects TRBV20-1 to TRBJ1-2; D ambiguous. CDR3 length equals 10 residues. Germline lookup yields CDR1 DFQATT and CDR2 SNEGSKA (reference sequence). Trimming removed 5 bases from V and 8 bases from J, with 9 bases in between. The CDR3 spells CSALPGGYTF. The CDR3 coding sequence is TGCAGTGCTCTTCCCGGGGGCTACACCTTC.

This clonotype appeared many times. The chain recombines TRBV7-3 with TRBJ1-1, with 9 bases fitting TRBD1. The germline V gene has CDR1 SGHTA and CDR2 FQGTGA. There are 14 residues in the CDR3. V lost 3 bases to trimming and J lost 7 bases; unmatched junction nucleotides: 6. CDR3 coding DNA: TGTGCCAGCAGCTTTACAGGGGGCGCAGGTGAAGCTTTCTTT. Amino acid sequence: CASSFTGGAGEAFF. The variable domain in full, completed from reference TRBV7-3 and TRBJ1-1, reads GAGVSQTPSNKVTEKGKYVELRCDPISGHTALYWYRQSLGQGPEFLIYFQGTGAADDSGLPNDRFFAVRPEGSVSTLKIQRTERGDSAVYLCASSFTGGAGEAFFGQGTRLTVV.

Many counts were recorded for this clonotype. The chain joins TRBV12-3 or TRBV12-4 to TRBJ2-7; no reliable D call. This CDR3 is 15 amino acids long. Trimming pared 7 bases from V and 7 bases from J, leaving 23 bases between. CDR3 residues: CASTLTIDRPGEQYF. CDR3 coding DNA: TGTGCCAGCACCCTCACAATAGACCGACCTGGGGAGCAGTACTTC.

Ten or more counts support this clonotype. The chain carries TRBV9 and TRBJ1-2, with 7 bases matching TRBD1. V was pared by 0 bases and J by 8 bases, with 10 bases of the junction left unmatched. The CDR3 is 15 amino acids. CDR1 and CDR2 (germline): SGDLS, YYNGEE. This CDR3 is CASSVGWKGAQGYTF. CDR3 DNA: TGTGCCAGCAGCGTAGGGTGGAAGGGGGCGCAGGGCTACACCTTC.

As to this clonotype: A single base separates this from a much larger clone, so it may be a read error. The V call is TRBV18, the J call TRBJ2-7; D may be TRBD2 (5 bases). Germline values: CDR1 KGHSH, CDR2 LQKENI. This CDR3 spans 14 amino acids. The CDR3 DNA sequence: TGTGCCAGCTTTTCGACACCTAGCTCCTACGAGCAGCACTTC. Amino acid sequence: CASFSTPSSYEQHF. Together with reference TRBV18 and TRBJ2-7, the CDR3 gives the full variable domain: NAGVMQNPRHLVRRRGQEARLRCSPMKGHSHVYWYRQLPEEGLKFMVYLQKENIIDESGMPKERFSAEFPKEGPSILRIQQVVRGDSAAYFCASFSTPSSYEQHFGPGTRLTVT.

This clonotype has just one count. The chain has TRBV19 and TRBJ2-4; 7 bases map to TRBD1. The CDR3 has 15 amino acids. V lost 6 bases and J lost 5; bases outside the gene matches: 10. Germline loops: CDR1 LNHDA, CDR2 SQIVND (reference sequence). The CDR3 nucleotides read TGTGCCAGTAGCGTACAGGGGACAACCGAAAACATTCAGTACTTC. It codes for CASSVQGTTENIQYF.

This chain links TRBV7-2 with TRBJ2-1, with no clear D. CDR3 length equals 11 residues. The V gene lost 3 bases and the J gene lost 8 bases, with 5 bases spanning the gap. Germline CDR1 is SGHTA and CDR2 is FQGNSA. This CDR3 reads CASSFIDEQFF. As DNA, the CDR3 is TGTGCCAGCAGCTTCATCGATGAGCAGTTCTTC. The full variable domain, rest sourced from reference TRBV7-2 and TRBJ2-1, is GAGVSQSPSNKVTEKGKDVELRCDPISGHTALYWYRQSLGQGLEFLIYFQGNSAPDKSGLPSDRFSAERTGGSVSTLTIQRTQQEDSAVYLCASSFIDEQFFGPGTRLTVL.

The CDR3 DNA is TGTGCCAGTCGGGGTGATGAGCAGTTCTTC. It translates to CASRGDEQFF. The chain has TRBV2 and TRBJ2-1, with a tentative D call TRBD2 (5 bases). This CDR3 comprises 10 residues. V gave up 9 bases and J gave up 8 bases, with 8 bases separating them. Per the germline V gene, CDR1 is SNHLY and CDR2 is FYNNEI.

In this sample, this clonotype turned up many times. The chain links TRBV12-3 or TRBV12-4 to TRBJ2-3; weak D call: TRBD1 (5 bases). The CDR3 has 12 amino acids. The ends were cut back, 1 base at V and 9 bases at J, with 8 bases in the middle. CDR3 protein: CASSLDPGTQYF. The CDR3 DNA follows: TGTGCCAGCAGTTTAGATCCAGGGACGCAGTATTTT.

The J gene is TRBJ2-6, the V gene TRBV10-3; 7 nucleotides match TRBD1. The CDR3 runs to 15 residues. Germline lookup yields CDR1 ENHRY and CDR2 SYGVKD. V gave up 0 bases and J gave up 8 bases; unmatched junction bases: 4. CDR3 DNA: TGTGCCATCAGTGAGTCGACAGGGAATCCCAACGTCCTGACTTTC. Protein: CAISESTGNPNVLTF.

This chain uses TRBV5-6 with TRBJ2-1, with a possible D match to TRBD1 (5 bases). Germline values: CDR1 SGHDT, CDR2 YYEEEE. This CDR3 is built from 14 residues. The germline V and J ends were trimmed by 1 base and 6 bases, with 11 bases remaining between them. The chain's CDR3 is CASSLSAGFNEQFF. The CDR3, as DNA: TGTGCCAGCAGCTTGTCAGCAGGGTTCAATGAGCAGTTCTTC.

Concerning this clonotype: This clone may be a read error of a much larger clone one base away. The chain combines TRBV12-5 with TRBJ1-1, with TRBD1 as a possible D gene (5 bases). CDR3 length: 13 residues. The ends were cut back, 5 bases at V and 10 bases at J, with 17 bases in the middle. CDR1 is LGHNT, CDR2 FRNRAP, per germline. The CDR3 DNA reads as TGTGCTAGTGGTCGATCTACGGTGGGGGGAGCTTTCTTT. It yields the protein CASGRSTVGGAFF.

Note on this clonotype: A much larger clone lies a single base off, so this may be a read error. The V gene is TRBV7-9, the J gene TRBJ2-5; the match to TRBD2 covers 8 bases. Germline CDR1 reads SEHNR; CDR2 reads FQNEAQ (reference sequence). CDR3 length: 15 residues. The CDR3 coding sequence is TGTGCCGGCAGCTTTCTTCAGCGGGGGCAAGAGACCCAGTACTTC. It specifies CAGSFLQRGQETQYF.